This TCR beta chain was sequenced during a study of vaccination and CD4 T cells after COVID-19. The treatment denotes: approximately nine-day PBMC culture with coronavirus spike peptide pools or control peptides (ViraFEST assay). Concerning this clonotype itself: Its matching antigen is unknown.

The Oncomine TCR Beta short-read assay sequenced DNA from cultured CD4+ T cells. Genomic DNA from cultured CD4+ T cells was extracted. Using its own MiXCR run on the PCR reads, TCRdb lists one record per CDR3 protein. The table lists about 4,400 distinct CDR3 sequences, less than 45% of them singletons, with over 50% in the top ten. Germline CDR1 is SGHVS and CDR2 is FQNEAQ. V lost 5 bases and J lost 10; bases outside the gene matches: 8. The CDR3 is 14 amino acids. Specimen: CD4+ T cells from blood, cultured in vitro, collected after SARS-CoV-2 vaccination. This receptor was identified in a human donor who had recovered from COVID-19. This chain connects TRBV7-8 to TRBJ1-6; 7 nucleotides align to TRBD1. In DNA form, the CDR3 reads TGTGCCAGCAGCCAAGTGACAGGGACCTCACCCCTCCACTTT. Translating gives CASSQVTGTSPLHF.